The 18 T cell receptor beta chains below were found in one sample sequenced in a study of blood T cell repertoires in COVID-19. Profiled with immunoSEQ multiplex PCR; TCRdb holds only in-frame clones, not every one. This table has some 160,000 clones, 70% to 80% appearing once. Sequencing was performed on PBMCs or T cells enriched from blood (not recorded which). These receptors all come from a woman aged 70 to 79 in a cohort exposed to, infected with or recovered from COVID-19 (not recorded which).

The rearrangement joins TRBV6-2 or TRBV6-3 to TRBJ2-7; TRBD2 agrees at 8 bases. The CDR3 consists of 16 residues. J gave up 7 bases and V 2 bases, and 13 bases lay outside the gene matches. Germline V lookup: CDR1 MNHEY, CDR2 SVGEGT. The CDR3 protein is CASSYLRSGSGEEQYF. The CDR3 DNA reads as TGTGCCAGCAGTTACCTCAGAAGCGGGAGTGGTGAGGAGCAGTACTTC.

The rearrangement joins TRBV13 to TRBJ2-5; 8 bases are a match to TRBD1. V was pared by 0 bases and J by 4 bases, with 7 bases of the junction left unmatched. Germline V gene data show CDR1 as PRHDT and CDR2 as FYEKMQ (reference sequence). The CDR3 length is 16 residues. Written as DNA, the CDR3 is TGTGCCAGCAGCTTAGGCAGGACAGGGCTTGGAGAGACCCAGTACTTC. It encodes CASSLGRTGLGETQYF.

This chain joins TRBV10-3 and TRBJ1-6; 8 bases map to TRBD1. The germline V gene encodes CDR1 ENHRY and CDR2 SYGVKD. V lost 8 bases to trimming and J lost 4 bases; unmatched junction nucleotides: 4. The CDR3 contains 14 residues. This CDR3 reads CAIGRDRYNSPLHF. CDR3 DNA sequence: TGTGCCATCGGTCGGGACAGGTATAATTCACCCCTCCACTTT.

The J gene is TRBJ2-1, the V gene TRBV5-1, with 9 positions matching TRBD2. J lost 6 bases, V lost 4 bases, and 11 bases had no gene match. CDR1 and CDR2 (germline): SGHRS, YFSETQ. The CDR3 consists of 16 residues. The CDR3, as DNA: TGCGCCAGCAGCCCCTTAGCGGGAGAACGGGGCAATGAGCAGTTCTTC. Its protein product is CASSPLAGERGNEQFF.

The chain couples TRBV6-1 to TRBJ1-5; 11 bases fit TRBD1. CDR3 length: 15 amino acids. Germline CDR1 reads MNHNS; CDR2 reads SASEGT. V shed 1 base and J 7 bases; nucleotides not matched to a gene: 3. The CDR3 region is CASSEGTGGMQPQHF. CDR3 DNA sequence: TGTGCCAGCAGTGAAGGGACAGGGGGCATGCAGCCCCAGCATTTT.

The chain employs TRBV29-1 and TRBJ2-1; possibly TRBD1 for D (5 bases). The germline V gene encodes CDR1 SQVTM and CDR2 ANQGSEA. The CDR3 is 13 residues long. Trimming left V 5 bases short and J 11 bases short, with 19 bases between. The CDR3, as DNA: TGCAGCGTTTCTGCGACAGAAGTGTTACAGCAGTTCTTC. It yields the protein CSVSATEVLQQFF.

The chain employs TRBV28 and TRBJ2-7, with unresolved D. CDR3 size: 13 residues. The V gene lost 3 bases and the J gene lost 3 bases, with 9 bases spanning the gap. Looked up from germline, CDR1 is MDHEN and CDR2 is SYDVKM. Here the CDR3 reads CASSFPPVYEQYF. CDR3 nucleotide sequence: TGTGCCAGCAGTTTCCCCCCGGTCTACGAGCAGTACTTC.

CDR3 DNA sequence: TGTGCCAGCAGCTTGGACAGTTACAATGAGCAGTTCTTC. It is translated as CASSLDSYNEQFF. This chain links TRBV5-4 with TRBJ2-1; D gene unclear. Germline V gene data show CDR1 as SGHNT and CDR2 as YYREEE (reference sequence). The CDR3 extends over 13 amino acids. V lost 0 bases, J lost 4 bases, and 5 bases lay in between.

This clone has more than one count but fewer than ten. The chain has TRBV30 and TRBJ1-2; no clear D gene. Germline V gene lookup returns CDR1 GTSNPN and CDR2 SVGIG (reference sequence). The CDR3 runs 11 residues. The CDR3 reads CSGFASYGYTF. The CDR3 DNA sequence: TGTAGTGGCTTCGCCTCGTATGGCTACACCTTC. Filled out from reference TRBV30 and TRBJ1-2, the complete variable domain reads SQTIHQWPATLVQPVGSPLSLECTVEGTSNPNLYWYRQAAGRGLQLLFYSVGIGQISSEVPQNLSASRPQDRQFILSSKKLLLSDSGFYLCSGFASYGYTFGSGTRLTVV.

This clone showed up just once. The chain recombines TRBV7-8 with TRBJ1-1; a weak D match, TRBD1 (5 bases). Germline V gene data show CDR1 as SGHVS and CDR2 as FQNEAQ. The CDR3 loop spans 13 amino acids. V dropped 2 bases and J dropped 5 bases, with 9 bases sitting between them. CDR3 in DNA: TGTGCCAGCAGCTTATATAGGGGAACTGAAGCTTTCTTT. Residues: CASSLYRGTEAFF.

The CDR3 region has the DNA TGCAGCGTTCAGGCGTTTGGGGCCAACGTCCTGACTTTC. The encoded protein is CSVQAFGANVLTF. The chain is built from TRBV29-1 and TRBJ2-6, with no clear D. The length of the CDR3 is 13 residues. Between the trimmed V and J ends, which lost 5 bases and 3 bases, there was a span of 8 bases. Germline CDR1 is SQVTM and CDR2 is ANQGSEA.

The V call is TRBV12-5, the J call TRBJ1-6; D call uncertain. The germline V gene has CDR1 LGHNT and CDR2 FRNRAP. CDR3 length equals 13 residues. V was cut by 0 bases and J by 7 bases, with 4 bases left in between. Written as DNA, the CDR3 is TGTGCTAGTGGTTTGGTTGCGAATTCACCCCTCCACTTT. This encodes CASGLVANSPLHF.

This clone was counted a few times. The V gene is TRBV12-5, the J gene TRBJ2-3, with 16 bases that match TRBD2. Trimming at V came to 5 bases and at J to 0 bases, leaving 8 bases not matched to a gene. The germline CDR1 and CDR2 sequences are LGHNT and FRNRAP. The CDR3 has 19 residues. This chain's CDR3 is CASGPPGLAGGVSTDTQYF. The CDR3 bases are TGTGCTAGTGGTCCACCGGGACTAGCGGGAGGGGTAAGCACAGATACGCAGTATTTT.

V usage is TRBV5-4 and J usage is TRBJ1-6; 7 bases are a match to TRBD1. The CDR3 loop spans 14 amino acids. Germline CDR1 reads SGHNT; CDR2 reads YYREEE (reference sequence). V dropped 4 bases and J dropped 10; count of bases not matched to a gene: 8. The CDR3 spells CASSTETGRSPLHF. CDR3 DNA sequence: TGTGCCAGCAGCACAGAGACAGGGCGGTCACCCCTCCACTTT.

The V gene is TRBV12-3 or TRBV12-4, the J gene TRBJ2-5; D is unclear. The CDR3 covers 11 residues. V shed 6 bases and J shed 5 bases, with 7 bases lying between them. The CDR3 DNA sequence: TGTGCCAGCAGGCTCCGGGAGACCCAGTACTTC. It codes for CASRLRETQYF.

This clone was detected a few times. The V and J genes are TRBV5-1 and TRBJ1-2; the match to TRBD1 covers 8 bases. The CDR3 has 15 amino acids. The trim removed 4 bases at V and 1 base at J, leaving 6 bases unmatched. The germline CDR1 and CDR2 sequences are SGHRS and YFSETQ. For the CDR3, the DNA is TGCGCCAGCAGCCCCGCAGGGGGCAATAACTATGGCTACACCTTC. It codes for CASSPAGGNNYGYTF.

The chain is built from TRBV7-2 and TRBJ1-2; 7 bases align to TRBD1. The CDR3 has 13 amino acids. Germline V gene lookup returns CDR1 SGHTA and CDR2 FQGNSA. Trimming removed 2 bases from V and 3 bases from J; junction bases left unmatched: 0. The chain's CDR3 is CASSLQGDYGYTF. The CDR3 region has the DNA TGTGCCAGCAGCTTACAGGGGGACTATGGCTACACCTTC.

The CDR3 DNA follows: TGTGCCAGCAGCTTCCGAGCGCCGGAAAATGAGCAGTTCTTC. Its translation: CASSFRAPENEQFF. The chain uses TRBV11-3 and TRBJ2-1; D is unclear. This CDR3 region has 14 residues. The germline V and J ends were trimmed by 3 bases and 7 bases, with 13 bases remaining between them. Germline CDR1 is SGHNT and CDR2 is YENEEA.